The T cell receptor beta chain described here comes from a study of T cell responses to AZD1222 COVID-19 vaccine. Study results and limitations: Baseline serology detected seropositivity in only a handful of AZD1222 recipients.

Produced via immunoSEQ multiplex PCR; TCRdb's table is partial and in-frame only. The sample holds under 150,000 clones; 80% to 95% are singletons and the top ten take roughly 1%. On this clone: Its antigen is unknown.

V was shortened by 4 bases and J by 3 bases, with 23 bases between the two germline ends. Germline CDR1 and CDR2: SGHDT and YYEEEE. The CDR3 is 19 amino acids. The source was peripheral blood, collected 28 days after the second AZD1222 dose. The sequence derives from an adult who received the AZD1222 COVID-19 vaccine. This chain joins TRBV5-6 and TRBJ1-6; tentatively, D is TRBD1 (6 bases). The CDR3 reads CASSRRGHSEFFYNSPLHF. In DNA form, the CDR3 reads TGTGCCAGCAGCCGTCGGGGACACTCGGAATTCTTCTATAATTCACCCCTCCACTTT.